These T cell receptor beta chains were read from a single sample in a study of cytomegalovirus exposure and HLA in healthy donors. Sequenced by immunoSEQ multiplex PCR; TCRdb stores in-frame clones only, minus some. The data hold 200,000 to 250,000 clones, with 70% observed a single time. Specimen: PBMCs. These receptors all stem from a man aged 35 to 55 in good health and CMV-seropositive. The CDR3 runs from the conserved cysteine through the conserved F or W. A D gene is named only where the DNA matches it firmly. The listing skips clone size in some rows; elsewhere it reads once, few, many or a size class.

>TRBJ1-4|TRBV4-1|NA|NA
TGCGCCAGCAGCCACGGGGGACTTGAAAAACTGTTTTTT
CASSHGGLEKLFF
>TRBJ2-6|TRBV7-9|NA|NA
TGTGCCAGCAGCCCAATAGGGGGAAGCTCTGGGGCCAACGTCCTGACTTTC
CASSPIGGSSGANVLTF
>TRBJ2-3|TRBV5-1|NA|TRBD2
TGCGCCAGCACACCCGGACTAGCATCAGATACGCAGTATTTT
CASTPGLASDTQYF
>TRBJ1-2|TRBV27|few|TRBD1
TGTGCCAGCAGTTTATCACAGGGGGGAGGCTACACCTTC
CASSLSQGGGYTF
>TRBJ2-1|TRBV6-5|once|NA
TGTGCCAGCACCCGTCGGAATGAGCAGTTCTTC
CASTRRNEQFF
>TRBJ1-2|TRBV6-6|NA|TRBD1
TGTGCCAGCAGTTACACACAGGGGGCGGGTGGCTACACCTTC
CASSYTQGAGGYTF
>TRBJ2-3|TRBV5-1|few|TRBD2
TGCGCCAGCAGCCCGGAACTAGCGGAGCCCACAGATACGCAGTATTTT
CASSPELAEPTDTQYF
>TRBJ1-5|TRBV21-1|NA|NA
TGTGCCAGCAGCAAAGACTTTGGGCAACAGGGATGCAATCAGCCCCAGCATTTT
CASSKDFGQQGCNQPQHF
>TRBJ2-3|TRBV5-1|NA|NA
TGCGCCAGCAGCTTGGCGGGGAGCACAGATACGCAGTATTTT
CASSLAGSTDTQYF
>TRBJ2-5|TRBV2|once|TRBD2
TGTGCCAGCAGGCGGGGGGCCCAACGGGAGACCCAGTACTTC
CASRRGAQRETQYF
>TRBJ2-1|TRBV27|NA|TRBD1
TGTGCCAGCAGTTTAGACAGGGGCTACAATGAGCAGTTCTTC
CASSLDRGYNEQFF
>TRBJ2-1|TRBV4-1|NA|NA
TGCGCCAGCAGCCAACGTGCGGGGTCTAACTACAATGAGCAGTTCTTC
CASSQRAGSNYNEQFF
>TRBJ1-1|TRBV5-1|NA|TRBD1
TGCGCCAGCAGTTGGGACAGTATGAACACTGAAGCTTTCTTT
CASSWDSMNTEAFF
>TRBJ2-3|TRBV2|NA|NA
TGTGCCAGCAGTGACGAGCTAGATCCTTCCCGTAAGACAGATACGCAGTATTTT
CASSDELDPSRKTDTQYF
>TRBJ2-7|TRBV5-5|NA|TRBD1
TGTGCCAGCAGCACGACAGGGGTAACCCACGAGCAGTACTTC
CASSTTGVTHEQYF
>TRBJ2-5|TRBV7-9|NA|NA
TGTGCCAGCAGCCCGGGGACTTCACAAGAGACCCAGTACTTC
CASSPGTSQETQYF
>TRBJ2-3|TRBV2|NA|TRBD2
TGTGCCAGCAGTGGGGTAGCGGGGCCAGATACGCAGTATTTT
CASSGVAGPDTQYF
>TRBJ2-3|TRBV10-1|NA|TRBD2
TGCGCCAGCAGTTTTAGCGGGGGCCTGAGGGCTACGCAGTATTTT
CASSFSGGLRATQYF
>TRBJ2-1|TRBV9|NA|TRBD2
TGTGCCAGCAGCAGATTTCTAGCGGTCTCCCAAAACGGTGAGCAGTTCTTC
CASSRFLAVSQNGEQFF
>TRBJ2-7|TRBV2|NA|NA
TGTGCCAGCAGTGAAGGGGGCGCCTTGGGTTCCACCTACGAGCAGTACTTC
CASSEGGALGSTYEQYF
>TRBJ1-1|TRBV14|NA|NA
TGTGCCAGCAGCCAAACTGAGGCTTGGGAGGGGAACACTGAAGCTTTCTTT
CASSQTEAWEGNTEAFF
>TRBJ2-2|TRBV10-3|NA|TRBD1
TGTGCCATCAGTGATCTCGGGACAGCGAACACCGGGGAGCTGTTTTTT
CAISDLGTANTGELFF
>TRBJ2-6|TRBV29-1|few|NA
TGCAGCGTTGAAGTTTTAGACGTAGCTGGCGGGGCCAACGTCCTGACTTTC
CSVEVLDVAGGANVLTF
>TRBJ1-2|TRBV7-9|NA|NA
TGTGCCAGCAGCTTAAGTGCAGGCTATGGCTACACCTTC
CASSLSAGYGYTF
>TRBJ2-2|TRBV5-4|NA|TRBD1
TGTGCCAGCAGCCCTGCAGGGGGCAACACCGGGGAGCTGTTTTTT
CASSPAGGNTGELFF